A selection of T cell receptor beta chains follows, all from one sample in a study of OX40 agonist ivuxolimab in advanced cancers. This table comes from immunoSEQ multiplex PCR, and its TCRdb copy is limited to in-frame clones, with some not included. The data contain about 73,000 clones, 75% to 95% of them seen just once; the ten biggest clones take up 0.5% to 0.55%. The input for sequencing was CD4+ or CD8+ T cells sorted from blood, taken in a trial of the OX40 agonist ivuxolimab. The receptors stem from an adult with an advanced solid tumor such as melanoma, head and neck, liver or kidney cancer. CDR3s include the opening cysteine and the closing phenylalanine or tryptophan. D genes are given only for firm matches. Expanded clones get a size class; other rows say once, few or many, or leave the size out.

j_call v_call clone_size d_call cdr3_nt cdr3_aa
TRBJ2-2 TRBV9 NA NA TGTGCCAGCAGCCCTCTCGTCTCCAGGGGCGGGGAGCTGTTTTTT CASSPLVSRGGELFF
TRBJ2-7 TRBV5-1 NA TRBD2 TGCGCCAGCAGCCAGACAGCGGGAGGCCCCGGGGAGCAGTACTTC CASSQTAGGPGEQYF
TRBJ2-1 TRBV7-2 NA TRBD2 TGTGCCAGCAGACCGACTAGCGGGAGTCCCTACAATGAGCAGTTCTTC CASRPTSGSPYNEQFF
TRBJ1-2 TRBV7-2 NA TRBD1 TGTGCCAGCAGCCCACGGCCTGGGACAGGGGGCGTCGATGGCTACACCTTC CASSPRPGTGGVDGYTF
TRBJ1-1 TRBV19 NA NA TGTGCCAGTAGTAGCCCAGGGACGGGGAACACTGAAGCTTTCTTT CASSSPGTGNTEAFF
TRBJ2-1 TRBV5-1 NA NA TGCGCCAGCAGGGGGTGGAATGAGCAGTTCTTC CASRGWNEQFF
TRBJ2-7 TRBV6-5 NA TRBD2 TGTGCCAGCAGGAAGTCTAGCGGGCCGCCCCACGAGCAGTACTTC CASRKSSGPPHEQYF
TRBJ2-1 TRBV11-2 NA TRBD2 TGTGCCAGCAGCCCCTTAACTAGCGGGGGGAGAAATGAGCAGTTCTTC CASSPLTSGGRNEQFF
TRBJ2-1 TRBV10-3 few NA TGTGCCATCAGCGCGGATCCGAGGAGTGGTGAGCAGTTCTTC CAISADPRSGEQFF
TRBJ2-7 TRBV7-2 NA NA TGTGCCAGCAGCTTAGGAACTCTCAACTACGAGCAGTACTTC CASSLGTLNYEQYF
TRBJ2-2 TRBV11-2 NA TRBD2 TGTGCCAGCAGCTTACAGGCTAGCGGGAACACCGGGGAGCTGTTTTTT CASSLQASGNTGELFF
TRBJ1-1 TRBV11-3 NA NA TGTGCCAGCAGCCCAGGACAGTGGCCCACTGAAGCTTTCTTT CASSPGQWPTEAFF
TRBJ2-7 TRBV30 NA NA TGTGCCTGGAGTGGACAAACTAAGCATCTCTACGAGCAGTACTTC CAWSGQTKHLYEQYF
TRBJ1-5 TRBV28 NA NA TGTGCCAGCAAAAAAGGGGGGGCTAGCAATCAGCCCCAGCATTTT CASKKGGASNQPQHF
TRBJ1-1 TRBV6-4 NA NA TGTGCCAGCAGAACTGGACCGGGCCGTGAAGCTTTCTTT CASRTGPGREAFF
TRBJ1-5 TRBV6-6 NA NA TGTGCCAGCAGTTACTCCGGTGGCGAATCGGGTCAGCCCCAGCATTTT CASSYSGGESGQPQHF
TRBJ1-1 TRBV19 NA NA TGTGCCACCTCGTCCGACCGAACAAACACTGAAGCTTTCTTT CATSSDRTNTEAFF
TRBJ1-1 TRBV28 NA NA TGTGCCAGCAGCCTTGGGGGGTGGACTGAAGCTTTCTTT CASSLGGWTEAFF
TRBJ2-5 TRBV28 NA NA TGTGCCAGCAGTTTTGTCTCAGGTCCGGGGACCCAGTACTTC CASSFVSGPGTQYF
TRBJ2-3 TRBV27 NA TRBD1 TGTGCCAGCAGTTTAATGATACAGGGGAGCACAGATACGCAGTATTTT CASSLMIQGSTDTQYF
TRBJ2-3 TRBV5-4 NA TRBD2 TGTGCCAGCAGCTCCCCTACGGGGGGAGATACGCAGTATTTT CASSSPTGGDTQYF
TRBJ1-2 TRBV27 NA NA TGTGCCAGCAGTCCAATACAGGATAACTATGGCTACACCTTC CASSPIQDNYGYTF
TRBJ2-2 TRBV19 NA TRBD1 TGTGCCAGTATGCAGGGGGTGAACACCGGGGAGCTGTTTTTT CASMQGVNTGELFF
TRBJ2-2 TRBV7-9 NA NA TGTGCCAGCAGCTTCATCAGACTTCAGGGTGCCGGGGAGCTGTTTTTT CASSFIRLQGAGELFF
TRBJ2-1 TRBV19 NA NA TGTGCCAGTAGTATACGGAACCGCCTTGGGGAGCAGTTCTTC CASSIRNRLGEQFF
TRBJ2-7 TRBV6-6 NA TRBD2 TGTGCCAGCAGTTTGAGCGGGAGCGGGCCTTACGAGCAGTACTTC CASSLSGSGPYEQYF
TRBJ2-3 TRBV5-1 NA TRBD2 TGCGCCAGCAGCTTGGGGGTAGCGGGAGGTAACACAGATACGCAGTATTTT CASSLGVAGGNTDTQYF
TRBJ1-5 TRBV6-5 NA NA TGTGCCAGCAGTGCAAGGGGCTCCAGGCAGCCCCAGCATTTT CASSARGSRQPQHF
TRBJ2-7 TRBV7-2 NA NA TGTGCCAGCAGCTTAGGACTGGCGGGGGAGCAGTACTTC CASSLGLAGEQYF
TRBJ2-1 TRBV9 NA NA TGTGCCAGCAGCTCCGGACTAACCGACTACAATGAGCAGTTCTTC CASSSGLTDYNEQFF
TRBJ2-5 TRBV7-2 NA NA TGTGCCAGCAGCTTGGACAGACAAGAGACCCAGTACTTC CASSLDRQETQYF
TRBJ2-6 TRBV7-8 NA NA TGTGCCAGCAGCTTGACCTCTGGGGCCAACGTCCTGACTTTC CASSLTSGANVLTF
TRBJ2-7 TRBV2 NA NA TGTGCCAGCAGTGAAAATGGTTACGAGCAGTACTTC CASSENGYEQYF
TRBJ2-3 TRBV9 NA NA TGTGCCAGCAGCTCAAGGACTACTGGCACAGATACGCAGTATTTT CASSSRTTGTDTQYF
TRBJ1-2 TRBV7-2 few TRBD1 TGTGCCAGCACCGTAGCAGGGGGCTTTGGCTACACCTTC CASTVAGGFGYTF
TRBJ2-5 TRBV7-2 NA NA TGTGCCAGCATGAAAGAGGAGACCCAGTACTTC CASMKEETQYF
TRBJ2-3 TRBV28 NA TRBD1 TGTGCCAGCCGTAGCAGGGGACAGGGGGCTGATACGCAGTATTTT CASRSRGQGADTQYF
TRBJ1-2 TRBV5-6 NA NA TGTGCCAGCAGCTTCCCGGGGGTGGGAATTACCACGAACTATGGCTACACCTTC CASSFPGVGITTNYGYTF
TRBJ2-3 TRBV7-9 NA NA TGTGCCAGCAGCCCAGGGACACGTACAGATACGCAGTATTTT CASSPGTRTDTQYF
TRBJ2-1 TRBV20-1 NA NA TGCAGTGCGGGGACCTACCGGGAGCAGTTCTTC CSAGTYREQFF
TRBJ2-3 TRBV4-2 NA NA TGTGCCAGCAGCCCCCTGACTGCCGATACGCAGTATTTT CASSPLTADTQYF
TRBJ2-7 TRBV6-5 NA TRBD2 TGTGCCAGCAGTTTACTAGCGGGAGCTCACGAGCAGTACTTC CASSLLAGAHEQYF
TRBJ2-2 TRBV21-1 once NA TGTGCCAGCAGCAAAGTGACCGGGGAGCTGTTTTTT CASSKVTGELFF
TRBJ2-5 TRBV9 NA TRBD2 TGTGCCAGCAGCGTAGGTAGCGGGAGTGGTAGGACCCAGTACTTC CASSVGSGSGRTQYF
TRBJ1-4 TRBV5-8 NA NA TGTGCCAGCAGCGCGGGACGGGTCTTTGCAACTAATGAAAAACTGTTTTTT CASSAGRVFATNEKLFF
TRBJ2-5 TRBV5-6 NA NA TGTGCCAGCAGCTTGTATGGGGCAGGAGAGACCCAGTACTTC CASSLYGAGETQYF
TRBJ2-2 TRBV7-2 NA TRBD1 TGTGCCAGCAGCCCCCCAGACAGGGTCCACGGGGAGCTGTTTTTT CASSPPDRVHGELFF
TRBJ2-5 TRBV9 NA TRBD1 TGTGCCAGCAGCATTAACAGGGGTGAGACCCAGTACTTC CASSINRGETQYF
TRBJ2-2 TRBV7-2 NA TRBD2 TGTGCCAGCAGCTTAAGTTACAGCGGGAGTGGCACCGGGGAGCTGTTTTTT CASSLSYSGSGTGELFF
TRBJ2-7 TRBV7-9 few NA TGTGCCAGCAGCCCGACGGACTACGAGCAGTACTTC CASSPTDYEQYF
TRBJ2-7 TRBV6-6 NA NA TGTGCCAGCAGTTACTCGTTATCAAACCCTAGCTACGAGCAGTACTTC CASSYSLSNPSYEQYF